This section outlines one TCR beta chain sequence together with its context. The antigen is unknown. The sample comes from a study of cytomegalovirus exposure and HLA in healthy donors. Germline assignment: CDR1 MNHNS and CDR2 SASEGT. V shed 4 bases and J 6 bases; nucleotides not matched to a gene: 7. This CDR3 has 15 residues. A multiplex PCR was run with 60 Vbeta primers and 13 Jbeta primers. Assay used: immunoSEQ multiplex PCR; TCRdb lists only in-frame clones, some missing. The data hold over 75,000 clones, with about 75% observed a single time. Study observations and caveats: The productive fraction for most TCR beta V segments was about 90% or about 30% in an earlier analysis. HLA restriction was apparent for most CMV-associated TCR beta chains in a later analysis. Later, an analysis showed that TCR beta chains associated with HLA were more clonally expanded than others that were equally common.

This TCR was recovered from a female donor in good health and CMV-seronegative. The sequenced sample consisted of PBMCs. The V gene is TRBV6-1, the J gene TRBJ1-2, with TRBD1 matching 11 bases. CDR3 DNA sequence: TGTGCCAGCAGTGGGCGGACAGGGGGCGCGGATGGCTACACCTTC. It is translated as CASSGRTGGADGYTF.